A selection of T cell receptor beta chains follows, all from one sample in a study of shared clonotypes between healthy human individuals. Assay used: immunoSEQ multiplex PCR; TCRdb lists only in-frame clones, some missing. Here the sample spans over 2,000,000 clones, just under 95% being singletons. Material: naive CD8+ T cells from PBMCs. All receptors come from a man aged 18 to 29 in good health. Some clones in this sample may be carry-over from other donors' samples. Each CDR3 is given with its conserved first and last residue. D genes are given only for firm matches. Expanded clones are given a class, and other clones once, few, many or no size at all.

>TRBD2|TRBV30|NA|TRBJ2-7|15
CAWSYQAGLAGEQYF
TGTGCCTGGAGTTACCAAGCCGGACTAGCGGGGGAGCAGTACTTC
>TRBD2|TRBV7-9|NA|TRBJ2-5|16
CASSSNRLAREETQYF
TGTGCCAGCAGCTCCAATAGGCTAGCGCGGGAGGAGACCCAGTACTTC
>TRBD1|TRBV11-2|NA|TRBJ2-2|16
CASNSPGTGETGELFF
TGTGCCAGCAATTCCCCCGGGACAGGGGAGACCGGGGAGCTGTTTTTT
>NA|TRBV5-6|NA|TRBJ1-5|15
CASSSRRYSNQPQHF
TGTGCCAGCAGCTCTAGACGGTATAGCAATCAGCCCCAGCATTTT
>NA|TRBV28|NA|TRBJ2-5|14
CASSSHPLGKTQYF
TGTGCCAGCAGTTCCCATCCGTTGGGAAAGACCCAGTACTTC
>NA|TRBV11-3|once|TRBJ2-2|16
CASSPAGVGNTGELFF
TGTGCCAGCAGCCCGGCAGGGGTGGGGAACACCGGGGAGCTGTTTTTT
>NA|TRBV7-9|once|TRBJ2-5|15
CASSLYQGPQEAQYF
TGTGCCAGCAGCTTGTACCAGGGGCCGCAAGAGGCCCAGTACTTC
>NA|TRBV6-6|NA|TRBJ1-2|15
CASSSLQDIPYGYTF
TGTGCCAGCAGTTCCCTCCAAGACATCCCGTATGGCTACACCTTC
>NA|TRBV5-1|once|TRBJ2-1|17
CASSFLDEDLMGNEQFF
TGCGCCAGCAGCTTTCTCGACGAGGATCTGATGGGCAATGAGCAGTTCTTC
>NA|TRBV7-9|NA|TRBJ2-6|16
CASSFTGRTGANVLTF
TGTGCCAGCAGTTTCACGGGGAGGACTGGGGCCAACGTCCTGACTTTC
>NA|TRBV10-3|NA|TRBJ2-2|14
CAIAGSPNTGELFF
TGTGCCATCGCCGGGTCCCCGAACACCGGGGAGCTGTTTTTT
>NA|TRBV9|NA|TRBJ2-5|15
CASSVEGRLQETQYF
TGTGCCAGCAGCGTAGAGGGGCGACTCCAAGAGACCCAGTACTTC
>NA|TRBV6-5|NA|TRBJ2-7|12
CASSYSIREQYF
TGTGCCAGCAGTTACTCGATCCGCGAGCAGTACTTC
>NA|TRBV7-6|NA|TRBJ2-7|17
CASSLGDKPGLTYEQYF
TGTGCCAGCAGCTTAGGCGATAAACCGGGGCTTACCTACGAGCAGTACTTC
>NA|TRBV4-1|NA|TRBJ2-7|13
CASSQVRDGEQYF
TGCGCCAGCAGCCAAGTTAGGGACGGGGAGCAGTACTTC
>NA|TRBV27|NA|TRBJ2-1|15
CASSFGGNSYNEQFF
TGTGCCAGCAGTTTTGGCGGGAATTCCTACAATGAGCAGTTCTTC
>NA|TRBV11-2|NA|TRBJ2-2|15
CASSLAGRGTGELFF
TGTGCCAGCAGCTTAGCGGGGAGAGGGACCGGGGAGCTGTTTTTT
>TRBD2|TRBV11-1|NA|TRBJ2-1|17
CASSFYTGLAGNNEQFF
TGTGCCAGCAGCTTTTACACAGGACTAGCGGGGAACAATGAGCAGTTCTTC
>TRBD2|TRBV7-3|NA|TRBJ2-3|16
CASSATSGSSRDTQYF
TGTGCCAGCAGCGCCACTAGCGGGAGTTCTAGAGATACGCAGTATTTT
>NA|TRBV7-9|NA|TRBJ1-1|15
CASSFTGNKNTEAFF
TGTGCCAGCAGCTTCACAGGGAACAAGAACACTGAAGCTTTCTTT
>NA|TRBV9|NA|TRBJ2-3|15
CASSPFGQSTDTQYF
TGTGCCAGCAGTCCTTTTGGGCAGAGCACAGATACGCAGTATTTT
>TRBD2|TRBV30|NA|TRBJ2-7|15
CAWSQGLAGAYEQYF
TGTGCCTGGAGTCAGGGACTAGCGGGAGCCTACGAGCAGTACTTC
>NA|TRBV5-1|NA|TRBJ1-2|15
CASSFGRREDYGYTF
TGCGCCAGCAGCTTTGGTCGCAGGGAGGACTATGGCTACACCTTC
>TRBD2|TRBV9|once|TRBJ2-1|17
CASSVETSGSNHNEQFF
TGTGCCAGCAGCGTAGAGACTAGCGGGAGTAACCACAATGAGCAGTTCTTC
>NA|TRBV7-8|NA|TRBJ2-1|15
CASSLRAGDRNEQFF
TGTGCCAGCAGCTTAAGGGCGGGGGACAGGAATGAGCAGTTCTTC
>TRBD1|TRBV27|NA|TRBJ2-7|14
CASSASTGEYEQYF
TGTGCCAGCAGTGCCTCGACAGGGGAGTACGAGCAGTACTTC
>NA|TRBV18|NA|TRBJ2-2|16
CASSPRGSPEIGELFF
TGTGCCAGCTCACCACGGGGCTCACCCGAGATCGGGGAGCTGTTTTTT
>TRBD2|TRBV4-1|NA|TRBJ2-7|13
CASSQGLAGLPAF
TGCGCCAGCAGCCAAGGACTAGCGGGCCTCCCGGCGTTC
>NA|TRBV28|NA|TRBJ2-7|15
CASRPLDSWPYEQYF
TGTGCCAGCAGGCCCCTGGATAGCTGGCCCTACGAGCAGTACTTC
>TRBD1|TRBV28|NA|TRBJ2-7|15
CASSIDRDPTMEQYF
TGTGCCAGCAGTATTGACAGGGATCCTACGATGGAGCAGTACTTC
>NA|TRBV28|NA|TRBJ1-2|15
CASSFGGPKTYGYTF
TGTGCCAGCAGTTTCGGAGGGCCAAAGACCTATGGCTACACCTTC
>TRBD1|TRBV29-1|NA|TRBJ2-7|13
CSVLGQGTYEQYF
TGCAGCGTTTTAGGACAGGGAACCTACGAGCAGTACTTC
>TRBD2|TRBV6-5|NA|TRBJ2-7|14
CASSSGTSGYEQYF
TGTGCCAGCAGTTCAGGGACTAGCGGGTACGAGCAGTACTTC
>TRBD1|TRBV5-5|NA|TRBJ2-5|13
CASTGTGTETQYF
TGTGCCAGCACCGGGACAGGGACGGAGACCCAGTACTTC
>TRBD2|TRBV7-2|NA|TRBJ2-7|16
CASSSPLAGVGHEQYF
TGTGCCAGCAGCTCTCCTCTAGCGGGAGTCGGACACGAGCAGTACTTC
>TRBD1|TRBV16|NA|TRBJ1-1|16
CASSQSGQGRDTEAFF
TGTGCCAGCAGCCAATCGGGACAGGGGAGGGACACTGAAGCTTTCTTT
>NA|TRBV7-6|NA|TRBJ2-2|14
CASSLRTVTGELFF
TGTGCCAGCAGCTTAAGGACAGTTACCGGGGAGCTGTTTTTT
>NA|TRBV27|NA|TRBJ2-7|14
CASSSQGHTHEQYF
TGTGCCAGCAGTTCACAGGGTCACACTCACGAGCAGTACTTC
>NA|TRBV9|NA|TRBJ2-1|16
CASSPGWVTSNNEQFF
TGTGCCAGCAGCCCTGGGTGGGTCACCTCCAACAATGAGCAGTTCTTC
>TRBD1|TRBV5-1|NA|TRBJ2-7|16
CASSWGVAGGPYEQYF
TGCGCCAGCAGCTGGGGCGTGGCAGGGGGTCCCTACGAGCAGTACTTC
>TRBD1|TRBV7-9|NA|TRBJ2-1|11
CASSPGQEQFF
TGTGCCAGCAGCCCGGGACAGGAGCAGTTCTTC
>NA|TRBV2|NA|TRBJ2-7|16
CASSEGSGRGPLEQYF
TGTGCCAGCAGTGAAGGTTCGGGTAGGGGCCCCCTGGAGCAGTACTTC
>TRBD1|TRBV7-9|few|TRBJ2-7|15
CASSSPGQSSYEQYF
TGTGCCAGCAGCTCTCCGGGACAGAGCTCCTACGAGCAGTACTTC
>TRBD2|TRBV29-1|NA|TRBJ2-1|14
CSVFEGGVYNEQFF
TGCAGCGTTTTCGAGGGAGGGGTCTACAATGAGCAGTTCTTC
>NA|TRBV28|once|TRBJ1-5|11
CASNGNQPQHF
TGTGCCAGCAACGGCAATCAGCCCCAGCATTTT
>NA|TRBV28|NA|TRBJ2-3|15
CASSFFSPRTDTQYF
TGTGCCAGCAGCTTTTTTTCTCCTCGCACAGATACGCAGTATTTT
>NA|TRBV27|once|TRBJ2-1|13
CASSLFSYNEQFF
TGTGCCAGCAGTCTCTTCTCCTACAATGAGCAGTTCTTC
>TRBD1|TRBV5-1|NA|TRBJ1-1|16
CASSYGQGIMNTEAFF
TGCGCCAGCAGCTACGGACAGGGTATCATGAACACTGAAGCTTTCTTT